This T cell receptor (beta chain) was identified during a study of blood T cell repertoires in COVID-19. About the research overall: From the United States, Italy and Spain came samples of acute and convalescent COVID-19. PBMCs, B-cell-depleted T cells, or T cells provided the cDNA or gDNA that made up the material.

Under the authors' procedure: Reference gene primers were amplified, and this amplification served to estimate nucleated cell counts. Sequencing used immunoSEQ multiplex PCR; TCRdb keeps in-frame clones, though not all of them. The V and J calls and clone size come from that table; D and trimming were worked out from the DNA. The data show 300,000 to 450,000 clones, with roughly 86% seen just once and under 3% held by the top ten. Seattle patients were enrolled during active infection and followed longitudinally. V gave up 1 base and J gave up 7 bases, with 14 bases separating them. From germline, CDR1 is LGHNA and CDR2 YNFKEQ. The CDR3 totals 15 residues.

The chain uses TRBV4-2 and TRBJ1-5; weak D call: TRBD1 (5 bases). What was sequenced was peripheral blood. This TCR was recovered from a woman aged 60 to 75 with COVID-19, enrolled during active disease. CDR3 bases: TGTGCCAGCAGCCAAGGGGTCGGAAAGGGGCAGCCCCAGCATTTT. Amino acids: CASSQGVGKGQPQHF.